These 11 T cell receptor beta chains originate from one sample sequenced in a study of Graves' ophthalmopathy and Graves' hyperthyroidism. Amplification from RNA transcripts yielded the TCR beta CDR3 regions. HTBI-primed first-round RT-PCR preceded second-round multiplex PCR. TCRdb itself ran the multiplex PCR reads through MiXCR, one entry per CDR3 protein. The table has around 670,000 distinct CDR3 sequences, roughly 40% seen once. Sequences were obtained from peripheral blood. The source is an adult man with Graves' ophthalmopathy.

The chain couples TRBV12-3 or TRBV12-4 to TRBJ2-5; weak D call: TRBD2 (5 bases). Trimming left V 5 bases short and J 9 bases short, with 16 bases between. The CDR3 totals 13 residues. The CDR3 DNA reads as TGTGCCAGCAGTGTAATGAGGGATAAGTCCCAGTACTTC. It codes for CASSVMRDKSQYF.

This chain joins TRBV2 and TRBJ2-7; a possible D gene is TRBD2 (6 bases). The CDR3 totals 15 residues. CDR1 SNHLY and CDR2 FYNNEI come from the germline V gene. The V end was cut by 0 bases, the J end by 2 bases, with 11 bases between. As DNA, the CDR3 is TGTGCCAGCAGTGAAGCCCCACTAGCACCCTACGAGCAGTACTTC. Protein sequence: CASSEAPLAPYEQYF. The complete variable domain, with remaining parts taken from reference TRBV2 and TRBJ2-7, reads EPEVTQTPSHQVTQMGQEVILRCVPISNHLYFYWYRQILGQKVEFLVSFYNNEISEKSEIFDDQFSVERPDGSNFTLKIRSTKLEDSAMYFCASSEAPLAPYEQYFGPGTRLTVT.

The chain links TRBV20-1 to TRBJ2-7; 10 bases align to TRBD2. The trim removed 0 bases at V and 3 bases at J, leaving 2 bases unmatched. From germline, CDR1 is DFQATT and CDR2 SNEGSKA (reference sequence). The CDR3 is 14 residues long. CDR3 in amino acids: CSARDVAGGYEQYF. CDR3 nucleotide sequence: TGCAGTGCTAGAGATGTAGCGGGAGGCTACGAGCAGTACTTC.

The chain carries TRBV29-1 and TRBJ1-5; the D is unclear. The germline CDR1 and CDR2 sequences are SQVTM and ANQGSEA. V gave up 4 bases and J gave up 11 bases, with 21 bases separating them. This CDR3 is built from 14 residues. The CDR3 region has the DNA TGCAGCGTTGGACTAGCGGGAGGGCAAGAGACCCAGCATTTT. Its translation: CSVGLAGGQETQHF.

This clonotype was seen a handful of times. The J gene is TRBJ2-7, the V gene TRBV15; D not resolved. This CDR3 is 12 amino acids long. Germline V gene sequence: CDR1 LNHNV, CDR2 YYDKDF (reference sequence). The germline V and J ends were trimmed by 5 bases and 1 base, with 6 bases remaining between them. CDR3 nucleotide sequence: TGTGCCACCAGCGAAGGATCCTACGAGCAGTACTTC. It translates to CATSEGSYEQYF. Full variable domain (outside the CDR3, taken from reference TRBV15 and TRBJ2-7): DAMVIQNPRYQVTQFGKPVTLSCSQTLNHNVMYWYQQKSSQAPKLLFHYYDKDFNNEADTPDNFQSRRPNTSFCFLDIRSPGLGDTAMYLCATSEGSYEQYFGPGTRLTVT.

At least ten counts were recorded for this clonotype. In nucleotides, the CDR3 is TGTGCCAGCAGCTTAACGGGAGGCCTTTACGAGCAGTACTTC. Translated: CASSLTGGLYEQYF. The rearrangement uses TRBV7-2 and TRBJ2-7, with 7 nucleotides matching TRBD2. CDR1 is SGHTA and CDR2 is FQGNSA in the germline V gene. CDR3 length: 14 amino acids. After removal of 2 bases from V and 4 bases from J, the junction contained 5 bases not matched to a gene.

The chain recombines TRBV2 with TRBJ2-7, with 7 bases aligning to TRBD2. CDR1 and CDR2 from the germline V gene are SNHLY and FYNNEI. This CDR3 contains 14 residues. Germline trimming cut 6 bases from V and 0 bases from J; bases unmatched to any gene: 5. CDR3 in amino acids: CASSPSGNSYEQYF. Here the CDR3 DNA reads TGTGCCAGCAGCCCCAGCGGGAACTCCTACGAGCAGTACTTC.

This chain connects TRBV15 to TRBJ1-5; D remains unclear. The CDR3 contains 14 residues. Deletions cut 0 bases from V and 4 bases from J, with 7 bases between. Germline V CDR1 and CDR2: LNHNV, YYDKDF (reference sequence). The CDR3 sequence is CATSRDGQNQPQHF. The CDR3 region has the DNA TGTGCCACCAGCAGAGATGGGCAAAATCAGCCCCAGCATTTT.

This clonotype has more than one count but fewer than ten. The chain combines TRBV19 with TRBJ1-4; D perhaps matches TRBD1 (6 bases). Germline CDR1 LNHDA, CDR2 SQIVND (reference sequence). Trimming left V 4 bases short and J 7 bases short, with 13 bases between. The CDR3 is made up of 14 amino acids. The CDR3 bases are TGTGCCAGTAGTAGGACAGCTATCGGTGAAAAACTGTTTTTT. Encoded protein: CASSRTAIGEKLFF.

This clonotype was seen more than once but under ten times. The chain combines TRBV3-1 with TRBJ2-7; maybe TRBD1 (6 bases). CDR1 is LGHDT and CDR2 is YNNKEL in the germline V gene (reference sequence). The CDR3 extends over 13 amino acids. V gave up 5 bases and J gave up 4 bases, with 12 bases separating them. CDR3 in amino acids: CASSSRGQYEQYF. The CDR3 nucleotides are TGTGCCAGCAGCAGCCGCGGACAGTACGAGCAGTACTTC.

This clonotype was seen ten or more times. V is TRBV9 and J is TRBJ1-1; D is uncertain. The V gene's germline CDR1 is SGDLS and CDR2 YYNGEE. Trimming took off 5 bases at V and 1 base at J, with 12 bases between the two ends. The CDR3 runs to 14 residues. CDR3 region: CASRAPGSNTEAFF. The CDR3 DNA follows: TGTGCCAGCAGAGCACCGGGCTCGAACACTGAAGCTTTCTTT.